This T cell receptor (beta chain) was sequenced for a study of shared clonotypes between healthy human individuals. The authors ran unsorted PBMC replicate PCRs on 300 ng DNA, approximately 31,000 T cell genomes. The unsorted PBMC sample used ten immunoSEQ deep assay plates. Methods used by the authors: ImmunoSEQ junction-only sequences lacked quality scores, so their filtering differed. The assay was immunoSEQ multiplex PCR, and TCRdb's table has in-frame clones only and misses some. V, J and clone size reflect that table, while D and trimming were determined from the DNA. This table has around 440,000 clones, around 77% appearing once. The CDR3 contains 16 residues. Looked up from germline, CDR1 is GTSNPN and CDR2 is SVGIG (reference sequence). With V trimmed by 5 bases and J by 5 bases, 9 bases remained unmatched.

The sample comprised PBMCs. This rearrangement joins TRBV30 to TRBJ2-3; TRBD2 agrees at 14 bases. This TCR derives from a woman aged 40 to 50 in good health. Some clones in this sample may be carry-over from other donors' samples. The CDR3 DNA is TGTGCCTGGGGGCGGGGACTAGCGGGAGAGGTAGATACGCAGTATTTT. Translated, it gives CAWGRGLAGEVDTQYF.